The 5 T cell receptor beta chains given below trace back to one sample, sequenced in a study of radiation and T cells in renal cell carcinoma. Time point: blood 4 weeks post-SBRT, at nephrectomy. Treatment reported: 15 Gy SBRT to primary tumor, nephrectomy 4 weeks later. The data were produced by immunoSEQ multiplex PCR, yet TCRdb's version contains in-frame clones alone and is incomplete. The sample comprises 120,000 to 150,000 clones, about 86% of which are singletons, and around a sixth rests with the top ten. The sample in question was blood, obtained from a patient whose treatment included radiotherapy and nephrectomy. The receptor set was obtained from a woman aged 45 to 65 with renal cell carcinoma.

The J gene is TRBJ2-2, the V gene TRBV14; the D is unclear. The CDR3 loop spans 12 amino acids. Trimming stripped 6 bases from V and 7 bases from J, with 9 bases between. Per the germline V gene, CDR1 is SGHDN and CDR2 is FVKESK. CDR3 DNA sequence: TGTGCCAGCAGTAGGAGAATCGGGGAGCTGTTTTTT. Translating it yields CASSRRIGELFF.

This chain links TRBV2 with TRBJ2-7; the D is unclear. CDR1 is SNHLY, CDR2 FYNNEI, per germline. Trimming took off 4 bases at V and 4 bases at J, with 8 bases between the two ends. The CDR3 is made up of 12 amino acids. The CDR3: CASSALGYEQYF. The CDR3 region has the DNA TGTGCCAGCAGTGCCCTCGGGTACGAGCAGTACTTC. Combining the CDR3 with reference TRBV2 and TRBJ2-7 gives the whole variable domain EPEVTQTPSHQVTQMGQEVILRCVPISNHLYFYWYRQILGQKVEFLVSFYNNEISEKSEIFDDQFSVERPDGSNFTLKIRSTKLEDSAMYFCASSALGYEQYFGPGTRLTVT.

This chain connects TRBV6-5 to TRBJ2-1, with D tentatively TRBD2 (6 bases). V was trimmed by 6 bases and J by 4 bases, leaving 16 bases between them. Germline values: CDR1 MNHEY, CDR2 SVGAGI. The CDR3 spans 15 residues. The CDR3 sequence: CASSISGEEYNEQFF. CDR3 bases: TGTGCCAGCAGCATTTCCGGGGAGGAATACAATGAGCAGTTCTTC.

With respect to this clone: The same CDR3 is also encoded by other DNA sequences in this sample. This chain links TRBV6-6 with TRBJ1-2; TRBD1 matches 7 bases. The CDR3 runs to 13 residues. J gave up 6 bases and V 6 bases, and 7 bases lay outside the gene matches. CDR1 MNHNY and CDR2 SVGAGI come from the germline V gene (reference sequence). The chain's CDR3 is CASSRQGNDGYTF. The CDR3 DNA sequence: TGTGCCAGCAGCCGACAGGGCAACGATGGCTACACCTTC.

The chain links TRBV9 to TRBJ2-7, with D possibly being TRBD2 (6 bases). The CDR3 is 16 amino acids. The V gene lost 4 bases and the J gene lost 5 bases, with 22 bases spanning the gap. Per the germline V gene, CDR1 is SGDLS and CDR2 is YYNGEE. The CDR3 DNA is TGTGCCAGCAGCACAAAAATGGGAGGTTCCTGGGACGAGCAGTACTTC. Amino acid sequence: CASSTKMGGSWDEQYF. Complete variable domain (other parts from reference TRBV9 and TRBJ2-7): DSGVTQTPKHLITATGQRVTLRCSPRSGDLSVYWYQQSLDQGLQFLIQYYNGEERAKGNILERFSAQQFPDLHSELNLSSLELGDSALYFCASSTKMGGSWDEQYFGPGTRLTVT.